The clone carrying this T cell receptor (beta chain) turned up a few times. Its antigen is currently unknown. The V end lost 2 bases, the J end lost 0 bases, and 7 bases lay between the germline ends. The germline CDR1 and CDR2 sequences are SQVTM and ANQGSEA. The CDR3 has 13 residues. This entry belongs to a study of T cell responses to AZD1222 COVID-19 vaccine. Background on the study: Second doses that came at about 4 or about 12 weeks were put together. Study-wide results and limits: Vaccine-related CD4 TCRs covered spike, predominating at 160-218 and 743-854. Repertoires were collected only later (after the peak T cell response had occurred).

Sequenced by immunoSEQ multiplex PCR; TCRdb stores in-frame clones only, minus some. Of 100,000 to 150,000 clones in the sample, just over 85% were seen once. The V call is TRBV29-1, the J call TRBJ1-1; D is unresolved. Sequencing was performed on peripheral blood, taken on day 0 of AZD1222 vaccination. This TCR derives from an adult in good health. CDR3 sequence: CSVEPSMNTEAFF. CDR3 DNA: TGCAGCGTTGAACCCTCGATGAACACTGAAGCTTTCTTT.